This TCR beta chain was profiled in a study of blood T cell repertoires in COVID-19 (dated by TCRdb to the early 2020s). The study in broad terms: Collaborator samples came from the United States, Italy and Spain and covered acute and convalescent phases of COVID-19. The prospective study material was composed of cDNA or gDNA derived from T cells, B-cell-depleted T cells, or PBMCs. Subjects who had been exposed to COVID-19, were actively infected with it, or had recovered from it provided the deeply sampled blood TCRbeta repertoires that made up the dataset. The repertoires were released in a freely available public database intended as a resource for research on the immune response to SARS-CoV-2. The samples were drawn from the first 160 participants of the ongoing ImmuneRACE study and from roughly 1,300 subjects provided by 6 global collaborators. The sample metadata nearly always contained a de-identified subject ID, COVID-19 status, age in years and sex. Where available, HLA class I and class II types were obtained from metadata supplied by the sample provider rather than from assay-based typing. Overall results and qualifications from the work: The amount of clinical and demographic metadata varied by source and participant and was provided uncurated.

Its CDR3 holds 11 amino acids, cysteine through phenylalanine. Just the 33-base CDR3 DNA is kept, in frame starting at base 1. CDR1 and CDR2, per the germline V gene, are KGHDR and SFDVKD. The trim is 4 bases for V and 6 bases for J, with a gap of 6 bases between the germline ends. Whole blood was collected in K2EDTA tubes by collaborating institutions according to the institutions' own protocols. Collaborator samples were shipped for TCRbeta analysis as frozen whole blood, isolated PBMCs, or DNA extracted from either sample type. TCRbeta CDR3 regions were amplified from genomic DNA by means of the immunoSEQ Assay, a bias-controlled multiplex PCR. For the original study's pipeline: The number of nucleated cells in each sample was estimated by amplification of reference gene primers within the assay. Sequence reads were collapsed and filtered to measure the absolute abundance of every unique TCRbeta CDR3 rearrangement. For each sample, productive Simpson clonality was calculated by taking the square root of Simpson's diversity index across productive rearrangements. The source is immuneACCESS, and TCRdb retained only in-frame sequences with V and J called. Part of the clones is not carried over; for the studies checked, unresolved V genes explain less than half of this, and the remainder is unexplained. V, J and clone size are taken as reported in that table, and D and trimming were inferred from the DNA itself. A total of approximately 40,000 clones appear in this sample, about 90% of them only once. Over 20% of the sample goes to the ten largest clones.

A word on this clone: Its antigen specificity is not known. Base qualities are not at hand, and no much larger clone is one base apart.

Sequencing input: peripheral blood. The receptor chain draws on TRBV24-1 and TRBJ2-7; possibly the D gene is TRBD1, per 5 matching bases. This clonotype was sampled from a man aged 55-75 years with acute or convalescent COVID-19. For the CDR3, the sequence is CATSDRVEQYF. The DNA reads as follows: TGTGCCACCAGTGACAGGGTCGAGCAGTACTTC.